This TCR beta chain stems from a study of blood T cell repertoires in COVID-19. Study in general: COVID-19 samples collected from the United States, Italy and Spain covered acute and convalescent phases. PBMCs, B-cell-depleted T cells, or T cells were the source of the cDNA or gDNA that made up the material.

Note on this clone: Within the sample, other DNA sequences also encode this same CDR3.

V was pared by 1 base and J by 6 bases, with 6 bases between. This CDR3 has 12 amino acids. Germline CDR1 and CDR2: LNHDA and SQIVND (reference sequence). Authors' methods: It was from reference gene primer amplification that nucleated cell counts were estimated. Assay used: immunoSEQ multiplex PCR; TCRdb lists only in-frame clones, some missing. D and trimming come from the DNA, and the V and J calls and clone size come from that table. Among about 120,000 clones listed, 70% to 85% were seen once. The chain has TRBV19 and TRBJ1-1; D remains unclear. This clonotype originated in a man in his fifties with acute or convalescent COVID-19. Material: peripheral blood. The CDR3 nucleotides read TGTGCCAGTAGTATAGGCGGCTCTGAAGCTTTCTTT. Translation: CASSIGGSEAFF.